The 7 T cell receptor beta chains reported below all come from one sample, sequenced in a study of T cell changes during pregnancy in multiple sclerosis. Libraries were prepared by immunoSEQ multiplex PCR; TCRdb keeps only in-frame clonotypes and omits some of them. This table has roughly 57,000 clones, 90% appearing once. The specimen was CD8+ T cells from peripheral blood mononuclear cells, collected before pregnancy. The origin of the receptors is a female donor with multiple sclerosis, enrolled in a pregnancy study.

The rearrangement links TRBV7-9 to TRBJ1-6, with D perhaps TRBD1 (6 bases). V was shortened by 4 bases and J by 5 bases, with 12 bases between the two germline ends. This CDR3 is built from 15 residues. Germline CDR1 SEHNR, CDR2 FQNEAQ (reference sequence). Written as DNA, the CDR3 is TGTGCCAGCAGCTCCCCGGACAGTAATAATTCACCCCTCCACTTT. It translates to CASSSPDSNNSPLHF.

The chain couples TRBV6-1 to TRBJ2-1, with D possibly being TRBD2 (5 bases). Looked up from germline, CDR1 is MNHNS and CDR2 is SASEGT. CDR3 size: 12 residues. Trimming stripped 7 bases from V and 4 bases from J, with 8 bases between. The CDR3 region is CASKAEYNEQFF. For the CDR3, the DNA is TGTGCCAGCAAAGCGGAATACAATGAGCAGTTCTTC.

V and J are TRBV30 and TRBJ2-6; D is possibly TRBD2 (5 bases). Germline loops: CDR1 GTSNPN, CDR2 SVGIG (reference sequence). V lost 4 bases and J lost 2, with 18 bases in between. This CDR3 has 17 residues. The CDR3, as DNA: TGTGCCTGGAAAGTGGCGGGTAGTAGTGCTGGGGCCAACGTCCTGACTTTC. Residues: CAWKVAGSSAGANVLTF.

The chain combines TRBV28 with TRBJ2-5; TRBD2 is a possible D gene (5 bases). With 8 bases removed from V and 5 bases from J, the gap between germline ends came to 9 bases. Germline assignment: CDR1 MDHEN and CDR2 SYDVKM. The CDR3 sequence is 11 residues long. CDR3 region: CASLSGETQYF. The CDR3, as DNA: TGTGCCAGCCTCTCGGGGGAGACCCAGTACTTC.

The gene calls are TRBV19 and TRBJ2-7, with D tentatively TRBD1 (5 bases). The V end was cut by 1 base, the J end by 2 bases, with 9 bases between. The germline V gene encodes CDR1 LNHDA and CDR2 SQIVND (reference sequence). The CDR3 runs 14 residues. The CDR3 region is CASSIVATAYEQYF. CDR3 sequence (DNA): TGTGCCAGTAGTATAGTGGCGACAGCCTACGAGCAGTACTTC.

A single count supports this clone. The chain links TRBV2 to TRBJ2-5, with D unresolved. Germline loops: CDR1 SNHLY, CDR2 FYNNEI. The CDR3 sequence is 10 residues long. Between the trimmed V and J ends, which lost 8 bases and 2 bases, there was a span of 3 bases. The CDR3 region is CASLQETQYF. The CDR3 nucleotides read TGTGCCAGCCTACAAGAGACCCAGTACTTC.

The rearrangement links TRBV19 to TRBJ2-2; 9 positions match TRBD1. V was pared by 7 bases and J by 3 bases, with 3 bases of the junction left unmatched. Germline CDR1 reads LNHDA; CDR2 reads SQIVND (reference sequence). There are 14 residues in the CDR3. CDR3 in DNA: TGTGCCAGTACCGGGACAGGGTACACCGGGGAGCTGTTTTTT. Protein product: CASTGTGYTGELFF. Looking up the rest from reference TRBV19 and TRBJ2-2 gives the full variable domain: DGGITQSPKYLFRKEGQNVTLSCEQNLNHDAMYWYRQDPGQGLRLIYYSQIVNDFQKGDIAEGYSVSREKKESFPLTVTSAQKNPTAFYLCASTGTGYTGELFFGEGSRLTVL.